The following is a T cell receptor beta chain sequence with its context. The target antigen is unknown. As to time point: naive CD8 control sorted from an acute-time-point sample. The entry originates in a study of CD8 T cells in acute hepatitis C reinfection. Study findings and constraints: Overrepresentation in the naive pool did not explain the preferential TRBV04 and TRBV06 usage seen in all groups. NS3-1073 specific repertoires were highly diverse across all groups.

Germline V CDR1 and CDR2: LNHDA, SQIVND (reference sequence). This CDR3 spans 15 amino acids. V dropped 6 bases and J dropped 1 base, with 12 bases sitting between them. Sequencing used immunoSEQ multiplex PCR; TCRdb keeps in-frame clones, though not all of them. Among some 40,000 clones listed, around 87% were seen once. The chain combines TRBV19 with TRBJ2-2; D is possibly TRBD1 or TRBD2 (5 bases each). The sequenced material came from naive CD8+ T cells from PBMCs. This TCR derives from a man aged 25-45 years with chronic hepatitis C. The CDR3 here is CASRTGTQNTGELFF. DNA for the CDR3: TGTGCCAGTAGGACCGGGACCCAGAACACCGGGGAGCTGTTTTTT.